The 5 T cell receptor beta chains presented below share a single source sample, sequenced in a study of blood T cell repertoires in COVID-19. Clones were sequenced by immunoSEQ multiplex PCR, and TCRdb holds only the in-frame ones, with some missing. The sample lists about 140,000 clones; around four fifths were seen once. Sequences were obtained from peripheral blood. These TCRs come from a man in his 60s who had recovered from COVID-19.

This chain links TRBV10-3 with TRBJ2-7; the match to TRBD1 covers 9 bases. This CDR3 spans 16 amino acids. The V segment lost 10 bases and the J segment 1 base; nucleotides outside the gene matches: 14. CDR1 and CDR2 from the germline V gene are ENHRY and SYGVKD. CDR3 loop: CATTKTGTGSSYEQYF. The CDR3 bases are TGTGCCACAACTAAAACCGGGACAGGGAGTTCCTACGAGCAGTACTTC.

The genes are TRBV2 and TRBJ1-1, with D hard to call. The germline V and J ends were trimmed by 3 bases and 4 bases, with 6 bases remaining between them. Germline lookup yields CDR1 SNHLY and CDR2 FYNNEI. The CDR3 is made up of 12 amino acids. CDR3 protein: CASSDEPTEAFF. DNA for the CDR3: TGTGCCAGCAGTGATGAGCCCACTGAAGCTTTCTTT.

CDR3: CSVARERGPGTGELFF. As DNA, the CDR3 is TGCAGCGTCGCTAGGGAGAGGGGGCCGGGCACCGGGGAGCTGTTTTTT. V gene TRBV29-1 combines with J gene TRBJ2-2; 7 bases are a match to TRBD1. Germline V gene sequence: CDR1 SQVTM, CDR2 ANQGSEA. This CDR3 is built from 16 residues. After removal of 6 bases from V and 4 bases from J, the junction contained 14 bases not matched to a gene.

The chain employs TRBV28 and TRBJ1-4, with TRBD1 identical over 8 bases. Germline V lookup: CDR1 MDHEN, CDR2 SYDVKM. The CDR3 totals 15 residues. After removal of 4 bases from V and 6 bases from J, the junction contained 7 bases not matched to a gene. The CDR3 DNA reads TGTGCCAGCAGTTCTGACAGGGGTGTAGATGAAAAACTGTTTTTT. Translation: CASSSDRGVDEKLFF.

The chain uses TRBV19 and TRBJ1-1, with D tentatively TRBD1 (5 bases). The germline CDR1 and CDR2 sequences are LNHDA and SQIVND (reference sequence). CDR3 length equals 14 residues. V gave up 3 bases and J gave up 5 bases, with 13 bases separating them. Here the CDR3 reads CASSIQGGRTEAFF. The CDR3 nucleotides read TGTGCCAGTAGTATTCAGGGCGGTAGAACTGAAGCTTTCTTT. The complete variable domain, with remaining parts taken from reference TRBV19 and TRBJ1-1, reads DGGITQSPKYLFRKEGQNVTLSCEQNLNHDAMYWYRQDPGQGLRLIYYSQIVNDFQKGDIAEGYSVSREKKESFPLTVTSAQKNPTAFYLCASSIQGGRTEAFFGQGTRLTVV.